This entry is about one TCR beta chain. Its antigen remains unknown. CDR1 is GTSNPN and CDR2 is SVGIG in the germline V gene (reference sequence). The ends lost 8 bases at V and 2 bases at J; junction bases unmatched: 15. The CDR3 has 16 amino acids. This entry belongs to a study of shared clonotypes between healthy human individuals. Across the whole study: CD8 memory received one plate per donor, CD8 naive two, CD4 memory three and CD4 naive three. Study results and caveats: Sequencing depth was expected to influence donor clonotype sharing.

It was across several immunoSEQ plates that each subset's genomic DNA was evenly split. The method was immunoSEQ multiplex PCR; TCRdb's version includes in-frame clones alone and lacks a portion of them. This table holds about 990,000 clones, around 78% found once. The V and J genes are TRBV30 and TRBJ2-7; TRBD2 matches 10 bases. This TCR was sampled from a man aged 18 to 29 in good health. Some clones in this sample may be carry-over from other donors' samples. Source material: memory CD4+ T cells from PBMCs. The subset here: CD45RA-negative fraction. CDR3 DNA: TGTGCCAGCCTCGGGGCTAGCGGGAGTTCGGCCTACGAGCAGTACTTC. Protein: CASLGASGSSAYEQYF.